One and the same sample provided the 20 T cell receptor beta chains below, sequenced in a study of T cell responses to AZD1222 COVID-19 vaccine. Clones were sequenced by immunoSEQ multiplex PCR, and TCRdb holds only the in-frame ones, with some missing. The table lists some 130,000 clones, more than 75% of them singletons, with 4.1% in the top ten. Material: peripheral blood, obtained on day 0 of AZD1222 vaccination. Every receptor here comes from an adult in good health.

The chain carries TRBV6-6 and TRBJ1-3; D is unclear. This CDR3 is 13 amino acids long. The germline V and J ends were trimmed by 9 bases and 2 bases, with 11 bases remaining between them. Per germline, CDR1 MNHNY and CDR2 SVGAGI (reference sequence). The CDR3 loop is CASHTLAGNTIYF. The DNA of the CDR3 is TGTGCCAGTCACACCTTGGCTGGAAACACCATATATTTT.

V usage is TRBV6-5 and J usage is TRBJ1-2; 7 bases agree with TRBD1. There are 15 residues in the CDR3. CDR1 and CDR2 (germline): MNHEY, SVGAGI. CDR3 region: CASGNPAGGNYGYTF. The CDR3 nucleotides are TGTGCTAGCGGGAACCCGGCAGGGGGAAACTATGGCTACACCTTC.

V gene TRBV28 combines with J gene TRBJ1-2, with 7 bases identical to TRBD1. Germline trimming cut 8 bases from V and 5 bases from J; bases unmatched to any gene: 5. CDR3 size: 12 residues. Germline loops: CDR1 MDHEN, CDR2 SYDVKM. The CDR3 region is CASSAGGYGYTF. The CDR3 DNA reads as TGTGCCAGCTCAGCAGGGGGGTATGGCTACACCTTC.

The chain recombines TRBV6-5 with TRBJ2-5; perhaps D is TRBD1 or TRBD2 (5 bases each). Germline V CDR1 and CDR2: MNHEY, SVGAGI. Trimming removed 7 bases from V and 0 bases from J, with 12 bases in between. The CDR3 sequence is 14 residues long. The CDR3 region is CASTSVGDQETQYF. Here the CDR3 DNA reads TGTGCCAGCACCAGCGTGGGGGACCAAGAGACCCAGTACTTC.

This chain joins TRBV5-4 and TRBJ2-7; TRBD1 matches 7 bases. V lost 4 bases and J lost 1; bases outside the gene matches: 8. The CDR3 covers 15 residues. Per germline, CDR1 SGHNT and CDR2 YYREEE (reference sequence). The CDR3 sequence: CASSPGTGQSYEQYF. The DNA of the CDR3 is TGTGCCAGCAGCCCGGGGACGGGACAGTCCTACGAGCAGTACTTC.

This sequence joins TRBV3-1 (or the pseudogene TRBV3-2) and TRBJ2-3; 7 bases match TRBD2. Trimming removed 1 base from V and 4 bases from J; junction bases left unmatched: 2. Germline lookup yields CDR1 LGHDT and CDR2 YNNKEL (reference sequence). The CDR3 extends over 14 amino acids. CDR3 DNA: TGTGCCAGCAGCCAAGTTCGGGGGGCAGATACGCAGTATTTT. Residues: CASSQVRGADTQYF.

The chain uses TRBV30 and TRBJ1-4, with TRBD1 matching 8 bases. CDR3 size: 15 residues. Trimming took 0 bases from V and 5 from J; bases not matched to a gene: 5. Germline lookup yields CDR1 GTSNPN and CDR2 SVGIG (reference sequence). The CDR3 reads CAWSVRQGANEKLFF. The CDR3 nucleotides are TGTGCCTGGAGTGTACGCCAGGGGGCAAATGAAAAACTGTTTTTT.

The chain combines TRBV19 with TRBJ1-2; the D is unclear. The CDR3 runs 13 residues. CDR1 and CDR2 (germline): LNHDA, SQIVND (reference sequence). Trimming pared 3 bases from V and 6 bases from J, leaving 11 bases between. The CDR3 here is CASSMGPRNGYTF. In nucleotides, the CDR3 is TGTGCCAGTAGTATGGGCCCTCGGAATGGCTACACCTTC.

The chain carries TRBV6-5 and TRBJ2-2; D uncertain. Germline CDR1 reads MNHEY; CDR2 reads SVGAGI. V was trimmed by 11 bases and J by 2 bases, leaving 15 bases between them. The CDR3 sequence is 14 residues long. This CDR3 reads CALQSGRNTGELFF. CDR3 bases: TGTGCCCTCCAATCGGGCAGAAACACCGGGGAGCTGTTTTTT.

The V gene is TRBV5-6, the J gene TRBJ1-1; no firm D call. The CDR3 extends over 14 amino acids. Deletions cut 2 bases from V and 4 bases from J, with 12 bases between. Germline V gives CDR1 SGHDT, CDR2 YYEEEE. The CDR3 region has the DNA TGTGCCAGCAGCTTTCTCCTCGGGTCCACTGAAGCTTTCTTT. It encodes CASSFLLGSTEAFF.

V usage is TRBV2 and J usage is TRBJ2-1; D remains ambiguous. V gave up 6 bases and J gave up 6 bases, with 12 bases separating them. The CDR3 spans 13 residues. Germline V lookup: CDR1 SNHLY, CDR2 FYNNEI. This CDR3 reads CASRHSLGNEQFF. Written as DNA, the CDR3 is TGTGCCAGCAGGCACTCCTTGGGCAATGAGCAGTTCTTC.

CDR3 amino acids: CASSLAPVGANVLTF. The DNA of the CDR3 is TGCGCCAGCAGCCTAGCGCCGGTTGGGGCCAACGTCCTGACTTTC. The rearrangement uses TRBV4-1 and TRBJ2-6; tentatively, D is TRBD2 (5 bases). CDR3 length: 15 amino acids. In germline, CDR1 is MGHRA, CDR2 YSYEKL. The ends were cut back, 4 bases at V and 3 bases at J, with 10 bases in the middle.

The gene calls are TRBV19 and TRBJ1-6; no clear D. Germline loops: CDR1 LNHDA, CDR2 SQIVND (reference sequence). This CDR3 spans 13 amino acids. The V end was cut by 3 bases, the J end by 9 bases, with 9 bases between. This chain's CDR3 is CASSIAGSSPLHF. CDR3 coding DNA: TGTGCCAGTAGTATCGCCGGGTCTTCACCCCTCCACTTT.

This chain uses TRBV13 with TRBJ1-1; a weak D match, TRBD1 (6 bases). The CDR3 spans 14 residues. Germline V gives CDR1 PRHDT, CDR2 FYEKMQ (reference sequence). Deletions cut 1 base from V and 5 bases from J, with 11 bases between. CDR3 coding DNA: TGTGCCAGCAGCTTAGACAGGGAAGGGACTGAAGCTTTCTTT. Protein product: CASSLDREGTEAFF.

This chain uses TRBV18 with TRBJ1-1; a possible D gene is TRBD1 (6 bases). The V and J ends lost 3 bases and 2 bases respectively, with 10 bases between them. Germline V lookup: CDR1 KGHSH, CDR2 LQKENI. This CDR3 is 14 amino acids long. The CDR3 DNA follows: TGTGCCAGCTCACCCCTCAGGGGCAACACTGAAGCTTTCTTT. It codes for CASSPLRGNTEAFF.

V is TRBV7-2 and J is TRBJ1-5, with TRBD1 as a possible D gene (5 bases). Trimming left V 2 bases short and J 6 bases short, with 14 bases between. CDR1 and CDR2 (germline): SGHTA, FQGNSA. The CDR3 sequence is 15 residues long. CDR3 residues: CASSLMVRGGQPQHF. In DNA, the CDR3 is TGTGCCAGCAGCTTAATGGTTAGGGGAGGTCAGCCCCAGCATTTT.

This rearrangement joins TRBV7-9 to TRBJ1-4; D is perhaps TRBD1 (6 bases). Germline-derived CDR1 and CDR2 are SEHNR and FQNEAQ (reference sequence). Trimming cost V 2 bases and J 7 bases, with 11 bases left between them. This CDR3 region has 14 residues. The CDR3 loop reads CASSLTGMLEKLFF. The DNA for the CDR3 is TGTGCCAGCAGCTTAACAGGGATGCTTGAAAAACTGTTTTTT.

This chain connects TRBV5-1 to TRBJ1-1; TRBD1 might be the D (5 bases). The CDR3 is made up of 15 amino acids. In germline, CDR1 is SGHRS, CDR2 YFSETQ. Trimming left V 6 bases short and J 0 bases short, with 15 bases between. The CDR3 loop is CASKTGDLLNTEAFF. The CDR3, as DNA: TGCGCCAGCAAGACGGGGGACCTTTTGAACACTGAAGCTTTCTTT.

V is TRBV7-6 and J is TRBJ1-2; TRBD1 is a possible D gene (5 bases). Germline V gene sequence: CDR1 SGHVS, CDR2 FNYEAQ. V lost 5 bases and J 1 base, leaving 17 bases between the germline ends. The CDR3 has 16 residues. CDR3 sequence reads: CASSPSQGALNYGYTF. CDR3 nucleotides: TGTGCCAGCAGCCCCTCGCAGGGTGCCCTTAACTATGGCTACACCTTC.

The V gene is TRBV29-1, the J gene TRBJ1-2; 7 nucleotides line up with TRBD1. V lost 4 bases to trimming and J lost 2 bases; unmatched junction nucleotides: 4. The CDR3 length is 13 residues. Per the germline V gene, CDR1 is SQVTM and CDR2 is ANQGSEA. CDR3 amino acids: CSVGDRANYGYTF. The CDR3 coding sequence is TGCAGCGTTGGTGACAGGGCAAACTATGGCTACACCTTC.